This T cell receptor beta chain is from a study of Graves' ophthalmopathy and Graves' hyperthyroidism. Amplification of the TCR beta CDR3 regions used RNA transcripts (as template). HTBI-primed RT-PCR formed the first round, and a multiplex PCR formed the second. TCRdb passed the multiplex PCR reads through MiXCR, listing each CDR3 protein once. The sample has around 400,000 distinct CDR3 sequences; approximately 21% are singletons. This clonotype appeared many times. Looked up from germline, CDR1 is LNHDA and CDR2 is SQIVND (reference sequence). The CDR3 covers 15 residues. V gave up 2 bases and J gave up 5 bases, with 13 bases separating them.

The sequencing sample was made of peripheral blood. This chain links TRBV19 with TRBJ1-5; D gene unclear. The clonotype originates from a woman between 18 and 29 years old with stable Graves' hyperthyroidism. The chain's CDR3 is CASSIIGNSDQPQHF. The CDR3 bases are TGTGCCAGTAGTATAATCGGTAACTCGGATCAGCCCCAGCATTTT.